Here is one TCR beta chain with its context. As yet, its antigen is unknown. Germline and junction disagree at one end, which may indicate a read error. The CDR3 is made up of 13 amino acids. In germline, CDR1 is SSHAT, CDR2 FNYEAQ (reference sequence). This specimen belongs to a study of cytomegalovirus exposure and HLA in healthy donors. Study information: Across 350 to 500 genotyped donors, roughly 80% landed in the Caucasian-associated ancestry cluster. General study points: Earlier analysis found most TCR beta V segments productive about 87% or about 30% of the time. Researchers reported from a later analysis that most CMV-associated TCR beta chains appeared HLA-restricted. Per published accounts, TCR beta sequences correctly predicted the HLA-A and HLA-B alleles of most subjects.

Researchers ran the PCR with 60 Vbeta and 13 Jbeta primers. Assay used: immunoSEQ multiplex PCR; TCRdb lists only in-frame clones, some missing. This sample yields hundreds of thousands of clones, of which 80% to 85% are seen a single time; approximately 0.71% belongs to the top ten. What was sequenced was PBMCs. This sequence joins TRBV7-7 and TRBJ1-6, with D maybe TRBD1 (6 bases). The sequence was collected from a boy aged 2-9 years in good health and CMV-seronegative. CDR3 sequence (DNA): TGTGCTAGCAGCCGGACAGTTAATTCACCCCTCCACTTT. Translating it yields CASSRTVNSPLHF. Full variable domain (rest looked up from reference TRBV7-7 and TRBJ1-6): GAGVSQSPRYKVTKRGQDVTLRCDPISSHATLYWYQQALGQGPEFLTYFNYEAQPDKSGLPSDRFSAERPEGSISTLTIQRTEQRDSAMYRCASSRTVNSPLHFGNGTRLTVT.